Below, one TCR beta chain is given with its context. Its target antigen remains unknown. The input lacks base qualities; no much larger clone sits a single base away. The sample originates from a study of shared clonotypes between healthy human individuals (dated by TCRdb to the early 2020s). About the investigation overall: A couple of women and three men aged 18 to 49 years were included in the cohort. Each donor's leukapheresis produced roughly between about 0.8 and 8.9 billion PBMCs. For each donor, three plates each were used for CD4 naive and CD4 memory, two plates were used for CD8 naive, and one plate was used for CD8 memory. To estimate repertoire size and how much clonotype sharing occurs between individuals, the study deeply sequenced the blood TCR repertoires of five healthy adults. To increase sequencing depth and limit assay-specific biases, different laboratories used diverse techniques to prepare libraries and sequence TCR repertoires.

Findings and caveats that apply to the study as a whole: Roughly 5% of naive CD4, 3.5% of naive CD8, around 2.3% of memory CD4, and around 0.42% of memory CD8 clonotypes were shared across a handful of donors. The small number of donors limited the genetic and exposure-history diversity represented. Pairwise subsampling led to the expectation that sequencing depth would affect the degree of clonotype sharing among donors. Larger estimated clonotype richness was generally found for naive subsets than for memory subsets. Even with the large sequencing depth, rarefaction of the sorted-subset datasets indicated that sequencing was incomplete. Only blood was sampled, and tissue TCR repertoires likely differ from those in blood. Compared with non-shared clonotypes, the clonotypes found in all four sorted-subset donors had higher generation probabilities.

Based on the germline V gene (reference sequence), the CDR1 and CDR2 sequences are LNHDA and SQIVND. V was cut back by 7 bases and J by 1 base, leaving a gap of 14 bases between them. Inclusive of the bounding cysteine and phenylalanine, the CDR3 is 15 residues long. The DNA shown is the 45-base CDR3, in frame from base 1. Using the deep immunoSEQ assay, TCR CDR3 regions were amplified from genomic DNA by multiplex PCR. Genomic DNA extracted from each cell subset was distributed evenly over all wells of several immunoSEQ 96-well plates, and each plate served as one replicate. For sorted subsets, approximately 0.2 ug of genomic DNA, equivalent to some 30,000 T cell genomes, went into each replicate PCR. The purified libraries were quantified using a Qubit 3.0 fluorometer, sized with a Bioanalyzer 2100, and then quantified again using the KAPA Library Quantification kit. Every immunoSEQ 96-well plate was sequenced on a separate single-read 150-cycle Illumina NextSeq 550 flow cell. On the authors' methods: Because only junctional sequences without quality scores were contained in the immunoSEQ output, filtering matching that applied to full-length reads could not be performed. Sequences were annotated with PyIR, a Python wrapper for IgBLAST v1.9, and V/J genes and CDR3 were assigned using IMGT germline references. Reads with weak V/J assignments (E-value above 1e-6), missing CDR3, stop codons, out-of-frame junctions, or ambiguous translated residues were removed. A V3J clonotype was defined by an identical inferred V gene, J gene, and CDR3 amino acid sequence. To compute the percentage overlap between repertoires, the number of shared unique clonotypes was divided by the size of the smaller repertoire. Repertoire richness was assessed with RTK rarefaction, the Chao1 estimator, and Recon v2.1 estimates of unobserved clonotypes. Generation probabilities for all TCRbeta clonotypes obtained by the gDNA method from a few donors were computed using OLGA. TCRdb took over this immuneACCESS table, retaining in-frame rearrangements with V and J assigned. Such tables are incomplete; in checked studies, under half of the missing clones stem from an unresolved V gene, and the remainder is unexplained. That table gives V, J and clone size, and the DNA gave D and trimming. The sample table records 2 million to 2.5 million clones; approximately 90% of these occur just once. The ten biggest clones cover 0.37% of the sample.

The donors were healthy, HIV-negative adults who had no recently reported acute infections or vaccinations. All donors were Caucasian adults living in Nashville, Tennessee, USA. CD4+ T cells were enriched through magnetic negative selection, after which naive cells were positively selected on CD45RA and the remaining negative fraction served as the memory subset. Blood was collected by leukapheresis, and PBMCs were isolated by Ficoll-Histopaque density gradient centrifugation and then cryopreserved in liquid nitrogen vapor phase. Purity and quantity of every magnetically sorted T cell population were checked by analytical flow cytometry. Genomic DNA was isolated from every sorted fraction and measured by UV absorbance on a Nanodrop 2000c.

The sequence derives from a man aged 18-30 years in good health. Some clones in this sample may be carry-over from other donors' samples. The sequence joins TRBV19 to TRBJ1-5; perhaps TRBD1 is the D gene, with 6 bases matching. The sample consisted of naive CD4+ T cells from PBMCs. The cell subset or site label here, explained by the study, means: CD45RA+ positively selected. The CDR3 protein is CASNRAVRSNQPQHF. In nucleotide form, the sequence is TGTGCCAGTAACAGGGCGGTGCGGAGCAATCAGCCCCAGCATTTT.